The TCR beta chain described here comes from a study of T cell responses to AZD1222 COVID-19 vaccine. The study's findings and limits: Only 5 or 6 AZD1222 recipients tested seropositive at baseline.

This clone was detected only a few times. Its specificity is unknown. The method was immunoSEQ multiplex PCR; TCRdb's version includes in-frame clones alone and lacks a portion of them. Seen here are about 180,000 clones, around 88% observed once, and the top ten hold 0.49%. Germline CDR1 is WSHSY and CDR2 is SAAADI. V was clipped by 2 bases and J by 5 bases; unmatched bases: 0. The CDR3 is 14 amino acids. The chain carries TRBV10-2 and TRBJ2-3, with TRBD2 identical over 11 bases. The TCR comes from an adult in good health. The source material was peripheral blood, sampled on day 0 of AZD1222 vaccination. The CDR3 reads CASSELAGGDTQYF. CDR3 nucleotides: TGCGCCAGCAGTGAGCTAGCGGGAGGAGATACGCAGTATTTT.